One and the same sample provided the 29 T cell receptor beta chains below, sequenced in a study of shared clonotypes between healthy human individuals. Naive CD8 populations comprised CD45RO-negative cells positively selected for CCR7, excluding terminally differentiated effector memory CD45RA+ cells. The data were produced by immunoSEQ multiplex PCR, yet TCRdb's version contains in-frame clones alone and is incomplete. The sample yields about 800,000 clones, around 96% seen once. The source material was naive CD8+ T cells sorted from blood. These receptors were collected from a man younger than 45 in good health.

With respect to this clone: This same CDR3 is encoded by further DNA sequences in the sample. CDR3 residues: CASSLGYTEAFF. As DNA, the CDR3 is TGTGCCAGCAGCTTGGGATACACTGAAGCTTTCTTT. V gene TRBV7-9 combines with J gene TRBJ1-1; D is uncertain. The V and J ends lost 3 bases and 3 bases respectively, with 5 bases between them. Germline V CDR1 and CDR2: SEHNR, FQNEAQ (reference sequence). The CDR3 length is 12 residues.

This sequence joins TRBV19 and TRBJ2-3; TRBD2 matches at 7 bases. With V trimmed by 10 bases and J by 1 base, 11 bases remained unmatched. Germline-derived CDR1 and CDR2 are LNHDA and SQIVND (reference sequence). The CDR3 covers 15 residues. CDR3 sequence: CATTWPSGRTDTQYF. Here the CDR3 DNA reads TGTGCCACTACGTGGCCTAGCGGCCGCACAGATACGCAGTATTTT.

The chain recombines TRBV11-2 with TRBJ2-1; 14 bases align to TRBD2. The trim removed 0 bases at V and 7 bases at J, leaving 2 bases unmatched. The germline CDR1 and CDR2 sequences are SGHAT and FQNNGV. This CDR3 spans 16 amino acids. The CDR3 reads CASSLDGLAGGNEQFF. In DNA, the CDR3 is TGTGCCAGCAGCTTAGATGGACTAGCGGGAGGAAATGAGCAGTTCTTC.

The rearrangement links TRBV5-4 to TRBJ2-1, with 13 bases matching TRBD2. The germline V gene encodes CDR1 SGHNT and CDR2 YYREEE (reference sequence). J was trimmed by 5 bases and V by 7 bases; bases with no gene match: 6. The CDR3 consists of 15 residues. The CDR3 loop is CASRGTSGNDNEQFF. CDR3 DNA: TGTGCCAGCCGAGGGACTAGCGGGAATGACAATGAGCAGTTCTTC.

J is TRBJ2-1 and V is TRBV7-2; TRBD2 aligns across 9 bases. The CDR3 has 12 amino acids. With 5 bases clipped from V and 11 bases from J, the junction kept 4 bases outside the gene matches. The germline CDR1 and CDR2 sequences are SGHTA and FQGNSA. The CDR3 sequence is CASSGTSLQQFF. As DNA, the CDR3 is TGTGCCAGCAGCGGGACTAGCCTTCAGCAGTTCTTC.

The chain carries TRBV15 and TRBJ1-3; TRBD1 agrees at 8 bases. The germline CDR1 and CDR2 sequences are LNHNV and YYDKDF (reference sequence). The CDR3 has 16 residues. With 1 base clipped from V and 4 bases from J, the junction kept 6 bases outside the gene matches. CDR3: CATSRATRDRGNTIYF. In nucleotides, the CDR3 is TGTGCCACCAGCAGAGCTACTCGGGACAGGGGAAACACCATATATTTT.

The chain recombines TRBV4-3 with TRBJ1-1, with TRBD1 matching over 10 bases. The CDR3 runs 15 residues. Germline V CDR1 and CDR2: LGHNA, YSLEER. With 3 bases clipped from V and 4 bases from J, the junction kept 5 bases outside the gene matches. The DNA of the CDR3 is TGCGCCAGCAGCCAGGACAGGGGGGAAGGCACTGAAGCTTTCTTT. Protein: CASSQDRGEGTEAFF.

This clone was detected only once. Other DNA sequences from this sample encode an identical CDR3 as well. This rearrangement joins TRBV27 to TRBJ2-2; D call uncertain. The CDR3 runs 11 residues. Per germline, CDR1 MNHEY and CDR2 SMNVEV (reference sequence). V lost 0 bases and J lost 8, with 1 base in between. The CDR3 reads CASSLSGELFF. CDR3 DNA: TGTGCCAGCAGTTTATCTGGGGAGCTGTTTTTT.

The gene calls are TRBV29-1 and TRBJ2-1; maybe TRBD1 (5 bases). Germline CDR1 is SQVTM and CDR2 is ANQGSEA. V was clipped by 1 base and J by 0 bases, with 10 bases between them. This CDR3 contains 15 residues. The CDR3 loop reads CSVEGDRVSYNEQFF. CDR3 DNA sequence: TGCAGCGTTGAAGGTGACAGAGTCTCCTACAATGAGCAGTTCTTC.

The V gene is TRBV10-3, the J gene TRBJ2-7; D is undetermined. The V gene lost 3 bases and the J gene lost 6 bases, with 15 bases spanning the gap. CDR1 ENHRY and CDR2 SYGVKD come from the germline V gene. The CDR3 is 14 residues long. The CDR3 DNA sequence: TGTGCCATCAGTGACAACATTGACGGCGTCGAGCAGTACTTC. It translates to CAISDNIDGVEQYF.

The chain carries TRBV7-9 and TRBJ2-2, with D possibly TRBD1 on 7 matching bases. Germline lookup yields CDR1 SEHNR and CDR2 FQNEAQ (reference sequence). The CDR3 consists of 14 residues. The germline V and J ends were trimmed by 4 bases and 6 bases, with 12 bases remaining between them. The CDR3 DNA reads TGTGCCAGCAGCTCAGCAGGGGGGTCCGGGGAGCTGTTTTTT. Its translation: CASSSAGGSGELFF.

CDR3 region: CASSLGREAYNEQFF. CDR3 in DNA: TGTGCCAGCAGCTTGGGGCGGGAGGCCTACAATGAGCAGTTCTTC. The V call is TRBV5-6, the J call TRBJ2-1; TRBD2 agrees at 8 bases. V was pared by 0 bases and J by 2 bases, with 1 base of the junction left unmatched. Looked up from germline, CDR1 is SGHDT and CDR2 is YYEEEE. The CDR3 runs to 15 residues.

This chain links TRBV2 with TRBJ2-1; D may be TRBD1 (5 bases). In germline, CDR1 is SNHLY, CDR2 FYNNEI. Deletions cut 9 bases from V and 5 bases from J, with 8 bases between. This CDR3 spans 11 amino acids. The DNA for the CDR3 is TGTGCCAGAAGACAGAACAATGAGCAGTTCTTC. Encoded protein: CARRQNNEQFF.

In DNA, the CDR3 is TGTGCCACCAGCAGAGTTGGAGACGAGCAGTACTTC. Translating it yields CATSRVGDEQYF. The chain is built from TRBV15 and TRBJ2-7; D gene ambiguous. The CDR3 is 12 amino acids. V gave up 1 base and J gave up 5 bases, with 6 bases separating them. Germline V CDR1 and CDR2: LNHNV, YYDKDF (reference sequence).

The genes are TRBV9 and TRBJ2-3; 9 bases fit TRBD2. The V and J ends lost 4 bases and 4 bases, in that order; junction bases with no gene match: 7. This CDR3 is built from 15 residues. Per the germline V gene, CDR1 is SGDLS and CDR2 is YYNGEE. CDR3 sequence reads: CASSRSGSQADTQYF. CDR3 nucleotide sequence: TGTGCCAGCAGCCGTAGCGGGAGTCAGGCAGATACGCAGTATTTT. Based on the CDR3 plus reference TRBV9 and TRBJ2-3, the full variable domain is DSGVTQTPKHLITATGQRVTLRCSPRSGDLSVYWYQQSLDQGLQFLIQYYNGEERAKGNILERFSAQQFPDLHSELNLSSLELGDSALYFCASSRSGSQADTQYFGPGTRLTVL.

The chain uses TRBV5-1 and TRBJ2-3, with 10 bases that match TRBD2. This CDR3 spans 16 amino acids. The V segment lost 4 bases and the J segment 2 bases; nucleotides outside the gene matches: 7. Germline loops: CDR1 SGHRS, CDR2 YFSETQ. This CDR3 is CASSKKLAGLTDTQYF. CDR3 DNA: TGCGCCAGCAGCAAAAAACTAGCGGGGCTCACAGATACGCAGTATTTT.

This clone showed up just once. The J gene is TRBJ2-7, the V gene TRBV28; a weak D match, TRBD1 (5 bases). CDR3 size: 13 residues. V lost 5 bases to trimming and J lost 4 bases, with 12 bases between them. Germline CDR1 and CDR2: MDHEN and SYDVKM. CDR3 sequence reads: CASSPRQGYEQYF. The CDR3 DNA follows: TGTGCCAGCAGTCCCCGGCAGGGTTACGAGCAGTACTTC.

The rearrangement uses TRBV10-3 and TRBJ2-3; D possibly uses TRBD1 or TRBD2 (5 bases each). The V end was cut by 6 bases, the J end by 6 bases, with 16 bases between. This CDR3 region has 14 residues. Germline CDR1 reads ENHRY; CDR2 reads SYGVKD. DNA for the CDR3: TGTGCCATCAGGGCACCGGGACCCCTGGATACGCAGTATTTT. Translated: CAIRAPGPLDTQYF.

The rearrangement uses TRBV27 and TRBJ2-7, with 11 bases aligning to TRBD2. Germline V lookup: CDR1 MNHEY, CDR2 SMNVEV (reference sequence). Unmatched junction bases numbered 2, after V lost 3 bases and J lost 1 base. This CDR3 region has 15 residues. The CDR3 DNA reads as TGTGCCAGCAGTTTCGGACTAGCGGGTTCCTACGAGCAGTACTTC. Its translation: CASSFGLAGSYEQYF.

V is TRBV5-1 and J is TRBJ2-7; 10 nucleotides line up with TRBD2. CDR1 is SGHRS, CDR2 YFSETQ, per germline. CDR3 length: 15 residues. The V and J ends lost 0 bases and 6 bases, in that order; junction bases with no gene match: 6. CDR3: CASSLVPAGGSEQYF. The CDR3 DNA is TGCGCCAGCAGCTTGGTTCCAGCGGGAGGGTCCGAGCAGTACTTC.

The chain couples TRBV5-1 to TRBJ1-1; 8 nucleotides agree with TRBD1. Unmatched junction bases numbered 3, after V lost 4 bases and J lost 1 base. The CDR3 sequence is 14 residues long. Germline V gene data show CDR1 as SGHRS and CDR2 as YFSETQ. The CDR3 is CASSPDRANTEAFF. Here the CDR3 DNA reads TGCGCCAGCAGCCCGGACAGGGCGAACACTGAAGCTTTCTTT.

This chain uses TRBV19 with TRBJ1-3; a possible D gene is TRBD1 (5 bases). CDR3 length: 16 amino acids. The V end was cut by 5 bases, the J end by 10 bases, with 24 bases between. Germline assignment: CDR1 LNHDA and CDR2 SQIVND (reference sequence). CDR3 sequence reads: CASSPTEGLIAATIYF. Written as DNA, the CDR3 is TGTGCCAGTAGTCCGACAGAGGGGCTGATCGCAGCGACCATATATTTT. The whole variable domain, remainder taken from reference TRBV19 and TRBJ1-3, is DGGITQSPKYLFRKEGQNVTLSCEQNLNHDAMYWYRQDPGQGLRLIYYSQIVNDFQKGDIAEGYSVSREKKESFPLTVTSAQKNPTAFYLCASSPTEGLIAATIYFGEGSWLTVV.

About this clone itself: This sample includes further DNA sequences coding for the same CDR3. The chain combines TRBV19 with TRBJ2-7, with 9 bases matching TRBD2. Germline V CDR1 and CDR2: LNHDA, SQIVND (reference sequence). The CDR3 totals 13 residues. Losses at the gene ends were 5 bases for V and 1 base for J; bases not matched to a gene: 0. For the CDR3, the DNA is TGTGCCAGTAGTGCGGGAGGGTCCTACGAGCAGTACTTC. Protein product: CASSAGGSYEQYF.

This clone was detected only a few times. The chain recombines TRBV6-1 with TRBJ2-1; no definite D call. The germline CDR1 and CDR2 sequences are MNHNS and SASEGT. The CDR3 runs to 16 residues. Deletions cut 2 bases from V and 2 bases from J, with 13 bases between. The CDR3 sequence is CASSESRTDAYNEQFF. The DNA for the CDR3 is TGTGCCAGCAGTGAATCTAGGACGGACGCCTACAATGAGCAGTTCTTC.

The chain couples TRBV27 to TRBJ2-1; perhaps TRBD1 as D (6 bases). V gave up 0 bases and J gave up 0 bases, with 9 bases separating them. Looked up from germline, CDR1 is MNHEY and CDR2 is SMNVEV (reference sequence). CDR3 length equals 16 residues. The CDR3 sequence: CASSLSQGSSYNEQFF. CDR3 bases: TGTGCCAGCAGTTTATCGCAGGGGAGCTCCTACAATGAGCAGTTCTTC.

The V gene is TRBV7-6, the J gene TRBJ2-1; 7 bases are shared with TRBD2. From germline, CDR1 is SGHVS and CDR2 FNYEAQ. This CDR3 is 17 amino acids long. The V and J ends lost 5 bases and 0 bases, in that order; junction bases with no gene match: 10. The CDR3 spells CASSPRGVLSSYNEQFF. The CDR3 nucleotides read TGTGCCAGCAGCCCACGGGGGGTCCTCTCCTCCTACAATGAGCAGTTCTTC.

This chain connects TRBV9 to TRBJ2-1, with D possibly being TRBD1 (5 bases). Trimming cost V 5 bases and J 1 base, with 13 bases left between them. Germline V CDR1 and CDR2: SGDLS, YYNGEE. The CDR3 runs 15 residues. DNA for the CDR3: TGTGCCAGCAGTCCACCGAAGGGGTCCTACAATGAGCAGTTCTTC. The encoded protein is CASSPPKGSYNEQFF.

The V gene is TRBV9, the J gene TRBJ2-7; weak D call: TRBD1 (6 bases). With 3 bases removed from V and 3 bases from J, the gap between germline ends came to 10 bases. Germline V gene lookup returns CDR1 SGDLS and CDR2 YYNGEE. This CDR3 spans 13 amino acids. The CDR3 spells CASSAGQSYEQYF. Written as DNA, the CDR3 is TGTGCCAGCAGCGCGGGACAAAGCTACGAGCAGTACTTC.

The V and J genes are TRBV29-1 and TRBJ1-5; the D gene is possibly TRBD1 (6 bases). The length of the CDR3 is 13 residues. V lost 4 bases, J lost 2 bases, and 9 bases lay in between. The V gene's germline CDR1 is SQVTM and CDR2 ANQGSEA. The CDR3 here is CSVGGLGNQPQHF. The CDR3 nucleotides read TGCAGCGTTGGGGGGCTAGGCAATCAGCCCCAGCATTTT.